One sample yielded the 12 T cell receptor beta chains listed below, sequenced in a study of EBV T-cell therapy then PD-1 blockade in nasopharyngeal carcinoma. Their cognate antigens are unknown. The time point is: 266 days after commencement of treatment, after nivolumab therapy. Specified treatment: AdE1-LMPpoly-expanded autologous EBV-specific T-cell therapy followed by anti-PD-1 nivolumab. Assay used: immunoSEQ multiplex PCR; TCRdb lists only in-frame clones, some missing. Of fewer than 25,000 clones listed, around 84% are singletons. The starting material was CD8+ T cells from blood, obtained at roughly day 250 from a patient whose treatment included autologous EBV-specific T cells and nivolumab. These TCRs come from a middle-aged man with nasopharyngeal carcinoma.

The chain couples TRBV27 to TRBJ1-6, with TRBD1 matching 7 bases. The CDR3 consists of 15 residues. The V segment lost 7 bases and the J segment 13 bases; nucleotides outside the gene matches: 16. Per the germline V gene, CDR1 is MNHEY and CDR2 is SMNVEV (reference sequence). The CDR3 loop is CASKAFGTASGPLHF. CDR3 nucleotides: TGTGCCAGCAAAGCTTTTGGGACAGCCTCTGGGCCCCTCCACTTT.

The table lists this clone with a few counts. This chain joins TRBV25-1 and TRBJ1-1; D is possibly TRBD1 (5 bases). V lost 6 bases to trimming and J lost 6 bases, with 17 bases between them. Germline lookup yields CDR1 MGHDK and CDR2 SYGVNS. This CDR3 is built from 14 residues. The CDR3 DNA follows: TGTGCCAGCAGGGCCGGGACCCTAACCCCTGAAGCTTTCTTT. Its protein product is CASRAGTLTPEAFF.

The gene calls are TRBV5-1 and TRBJ2-5; tentatively, D is TRBD2 (11 bases). The CDR3 is 17 amino acids. CDR1 SGHRS and CDR2 YFSETQ come from the germline V gene. V was trimmed by 1 base and J by 5 bases, leaving 21 bases between them. The CDR3 bases are TGCGCCAGCAGCTTGAGCCTAGCGGGGGGACAGGGGGAGACCCAGTACTTC. It encodes CASSLSLAGGQGETQYF.

The J gene is TRBJ2-7, the V gene TRBV6-2 or TRBV6-3; TRBD2 might be the D (6 bases). This CDR3 comprises 13 residues. Trimming pared 4 bases from V and 5 bases from J, leaving 12 bases between. The germline gives CDR1 MNHEY, CDR2 SVGEGT. DNA of the CDR3: TGTGCCAGCAGTTCGGGGGAGCGAGACGAGCAGTACTTC. The encoded protein is CASSSGERDEQYF.

The rearrangement joins TRBV6-2 or TRBV6-3 to TRBJ2-1; D gene unclear. The CDR3 is 13 residues long. The germline V gene encodes CDR1 MNHEY and CDR2 SVGEGT. Deletions cut 2 bases from V and 3 bases from J, with 5 bases between. DNA for the CDR3: TGTGCCAGCAGTTACAACAGCTACAATGAGCAGTTCTTC. As protein: CASSYNSYNEQFF.

This chain uses TRBV10-3 with TRBJ2-7, with D possibly being TRBD1 (5 bases). This CDR3 spans 16 amino acids. The V gene's germline CDR1 is ENHRY and CDR2 SYGVKD. Trimming stripped 3 bases from V and 1 base from J, with 16 bases between. In DNA form, the CDR3 reads TGTGCCATCAGTGATTCCGACGGACACCGATCCTACGAGCAGTACTTC. Protein: CAISDSDGHRSYEQYF.

The V and J genes are TRBV7-6 and TRBJ1-1, with D unclear. Trimming pared 2 bases from V and 8 bases from J, leaving 12 bases between. The CDR3 loop spans 13 amino acids. Germline CDR1 reads SGHVS; CDR2 reads FNYEAQ. The CDR3 nucleotides read TGTGCCAGCAGCTTAACCCTCGTGGGCGAAGCTTTCTTT. Translated, it gives CASSLTLVGEAFF.

The rearrangement joins TRBV9 to TRBJ2-7, with D hard to call. Germline CDR1 is SGDLS and CDR2 is YYNGEE. CDR3 size: 12 residues. V was clipped by 0 bases and J by 3 bases, with 4 bases between them. Here the CDR3 reads CASSVDGYEQYF. The CDR3 DNA sequence: TGTGCCAGCAGCGTAGACGGCTACGAGCAGTACTTC.

The V call is TRBV7-3, the J call TRBJ2-3; 10 bases map to TRBD1. The germline V gene has CDR1 SGHTA and CDR2 FQGTGA. Unmatched junction bases numbered 11, after V lost 5 bases and J lost 6 bases. CDR3 length: 16 residues. This CDR3 is CASSPSRTGGQDTQYF. DNA of the CDR3: TGTGCCAGCAGCCCCTCCCGGACAGGGGGTCAGGATACGCAGTATTTT.

This clone was seen a single time. The V and J genes are TRBV6-2 or TRBV6-3 and TRBJ2-7; D tentatively fits TRBD1 or TRBD2 (6 bases each). Germline loops: CDR1 MNHEY, CDR2 SVGEGT. V lost 0 bases, J lost 7 bases, and 13 bases lay in between. This CDR3 has 14 amino acids. The CDR3 loop is CASSYSVEGGEQYF. DNA for the CDR3: TGTGCCAGCAGTTACTCCGTCGAGGGGGGAGAGCAGTACTTC.

This chain connects TRBV4-1 to TRBJ2-7; 8 bases fit TRBD1. The CDR3 is 14 residues long. V shed 4 bases, J shed 4 bases, and the junction held 6 bases outside the gene matches. In germline, CDR1 is MGHRA, CDR2 YSYEKL. CDR3 sequence: CASSPSGGGYEQYF. The CDR3 DNA is TGCGCCAGCAGCCCCTCAGGGGGCGGGTACGAGCAGTACTTC.

J is TRBJ1-2 and V is TRBV9, with 7 bases that match TRBD1. Germline assignment: CDR1 SGDLS and CDR2 YYNGEE. Germline trimming cut 3 bases from V and 0 bases from J; bases unmatched to any gene: 5. The CDR3 spans 15 residues. CDR3 in DNA: TGTGCCAGCAGCGCCGGGGACAGCCCTAACTATGGCTACACCTTC. This translates into CASSAGDSPNYGYTF.